The clone carrying this TCR beta chain was seen only a few times. Its antigen is not identified. Germline CDR1 SGHRS, CDR2 YFSETQ. The CDR3 extends over 15 amino acids. V shed 4 bases and J shed 4 bases, with 17 bases lying between them. This entry comes from a study of post-analysis software for immune sequencing data. Study at large: Relapsing-remitting, secondary progressive and progressive-relapsing multiple sclerosis were all included among the disease courses. Study outcomes and limitations: F measure showed strong co-clustering of same-batch samples. Compared with controls, patients had more of about 5 TRBV segments, including TRBV5-6, TRBV5-1 and TRBV20-1. A significant reduction in normalized Chao1 diversity was observed in multiple sclerosis patients versus controls.

cDNA libraries of TCR beta carried unique molecular identifiers. Out of 1 to 10 million T cells, a few hundred thousand cDNA molecules were generated. Each CDR3 protein is one row after TCRdb ran MiXCR on the PCR reads. The table has about 460,000 distinct CDR3 sequences, nearly 45% seen once. The V gene is TRBV5-1, the J gene TRBJ2-5; D gene ambiguous. Input material: blood. This receptor was obtained from a girl between 5 and 17 years old with multiple sclerosis. The CDR3: CASSPIEASAETQYF. The CDR3 DNA is TGCGCCAGCAGCCCTATTGAGGCATCGGCAGAGACCCAGTACTTC. Supplemented by reference TRBV5-1 and TRBJ2-5, the full variable domain reads KAGVTQTPRYLIKTRGQQVTLSCSPISGHRSVSWYQQTPGQGLQFLFEYFSETQRNKGNFPGRFSGRQFSNSRSEMNVSTLELGDSALYLCASSPIEASAETQYFGPGTRLLVL.